Listed below are T cell receptor beta chains from one sample, sequenced in a study of glioma-infiltrating T cells after dendritic cell vaccination. Using immunoSEQ multiplex PCR, the repertoire was profiled, and TCRdb retains in-frame clones only, with some absent. This table has approximately 82,000 clones, roughly 90% appearing once. The sequencing here drew on blood, taken before dendritic cell vaccination. The receptors derive from a human donor with glioblastoma. CDR3s include the opening cysteine and the closing phenylalanine or tryptophan. Fields, in order: CDR3 length, J gene, clone size, D gene, V gene, CDR3 protein, CDR3 DNA. The D gene is left open where the match is weak. Size tells how often a clone was seen (once, few, many) or the class of an expanded clone, and some rows leave it out.

CDR3 length: 16
J gene: TRBJ1-1
clone size: NA
D gene: NA
V gene: TRBV19
CDR3 protein: CASSAGGRIWNTEAFF
CDR3 DNA: TGTGCCAGTAGTGCCGGAGGGAGGATATGGAACACTGAAGCTTTCTTT

CDR3 length: 15
J gene: TRBJ1-5
clone size: NA
D gene: TRBD1
V gene: TRBV6-1
CDR3 protein: CASIITGGAGQPQHF
CDR3 DNA: TGTGCCAGCATTATAACAGGGGGCGCCGGGCAGCCCCAGCATTTT

CDR3 length: 14
J gene: TRBJ1-1
clone size: NA
D gene: NA
V gene: TRBV25-1
CDR3 protein: CASRRFGENTEAFF
CDR3 DNA: TGTGCCAGCAGACGGTTTGGAGAAAACACTGAAGCTTTCTTT

CDR3 length: 14
J gene: TRBJ2-3
clone size: NA
D gene: TRBD2
V gene: TRBV5-1
CDR3 protein: CASSTSGGTDTQYF
CDR3 DNA: TGCGCCAGCAGCACCAGCGGGGGCACAGATACGCAGTATTTT

CDR3 length: 15
J gene: TRBJ1-5
clone size: NA
D gene: TRBD1
V gene: TRBV5-6
CDR3 protein: CASSRQGALPQPQHF
CDR3 DNA: TGTGCCAGCAGCAGACAGGGGGCGCTTCCTCAGCCCCAGCATTTT

CDR3 length: 16
J gene: TRBJ2-7
clone size: NA
D gene: TRBD2
V gene: TRBV5-1
CDR3 protein: CASSTTSGLAGYEQYF
CDR3 DNA: TGCGCCAGCAGCACCACTAGCGGGCTCGCGGGCTACGAGCAGTACTTC

CDR3 length: 14
J gene: TRBJ1-6
clone size: NA
D gene: NA
V gene: TRBV5-1
CDR3 protein: CASMENLTPSPLHF
CDR3 DNA: TGCGCCAGCATGGAGAACTTAACCCCTTCACCCCTCCACTTT

CDR3 length: 15
J gene: TRBJ2-1
clone size: NA
D gene: TRBD2
V gene: TRBV7-3
CDR3 protein: CASSLTSGSGNEQFF
CDR3 DNA: TGTGCCAGCAGCCTGACTAGCGGGAGTGGCAATGAGCAGTTCTTC

CDR3 length: 15
J gene: TRBJ1-6
clone size: NA
D gene: NA
V gene: TRBV4-1
CDR3 protein: CASSQAGTRGSPLHF
CDR3 DNA: TGCGCCAGCAGCCAAGCTGGGACTAGAGGTTCACCCCTCCACTTT

CDR3 length: 16
J gene: TRBJ2-7
clone size: NA
D gene: NA
V gene: TRBV9
CDR3 protein: CASSARRLHVPYEQYF
CDR3 DNA: TGTGCCAGCAGCGCCCGGCGGCTCCACGTTCCCTACGAGCAGTACTTC

CDR3 length: 16
J gene: TRBJ2-3
clone size: NA
D gene: NA
V gene: TRBV14
CDR3 protein: CASSQYSRVSTDTQYF
CDR3 DNA: TGTGCCAGCAGCCAATATTCCAGGGTGAGCACAGATACGCAGTATTTT

CDR3 length: 15
J gene: TRBJ1-2
clone size: NA
D gene: NA
V gene: TRBV5-1
CDR3 protein: CASSLGGRPGDGYTF
CDR3 DNA: TGCGCCAGCAGCTTGGGAGGGCGGCCGGGCGATGGCTACACCTTC

CDR3 length: 15
J gene: TRBJ1-3
clone size: NA
D gene: NA
V gene: TRBV2
CDR3 protein: CASSLDRFPGNTIYF
CDR3 DNA: TGTGCCAGCAGTCTAGACAGATTCCCTGGAAACACCATATATTTT

CDR3 length: 14
J gene: TRBJ1-2
clone size: NA
D gene: NA
V gene: TRBV19
CDR3 protein: CASSTTVNHYGYTF
CDR3 DNA: TGTGCCAGTAGTACAACAGTAAACCACTATGGCTACACCTTC

CDR3 length: 12
J gene: TRBJ1-1
clone size: NA
D gene: NA
V gene: TRBV11-2
CDR3 protein: CASSLDRREAFF
CDR3 DNA: TGTGCCAGCAGCTTAGACAGGCGAGAAGCTTTCTTT

CDR3 length: 11
J gene: TRBJ1-2
clone size: NA
D gene: NA
V gene: TRBV6-5
CDR3 protein: CASEGDYGYTF
CDR3 DNA: TGTGCCAGCGAGGGGGACTATGGCTACACCTTC

CDR3 length: 15
J gene: TRBJ2-7
clone size: once
D gene: TRBD2
V gene: TRBV4-1
CDR3 protein: CASSQASGLFYEQYF
CDR3 DNA: TGCGCCAGCAGCCAGGCTAGCGGGCTCTTTTACGAGCAGTACTTC

CDR3 length: 16
J gene: TRBJ2-6
clone size: NA
D gene: TRBD2
V gene: TRBV27
CDR3 protein: CASKTSSSPGANVLTF
CDR3 DNA: TGTGCCAGTAAGACTAGCTCTAGCCCTGGGGCCAACGTCCTGACTTTC

CDR3 length: 12
J gene: TRBJ1-4
clone size: NA
D gene: NA
V gene: TRBV30
CDR3 protein: CAWGRTNEKLFF
CDR3 DNA: TGTGCCTGGGGGAGGACTAATGAAAAACTGTTTTTT

CDR3 length: 13
J gene: TRBJ1-2
clone size: NA
D gene: NA
V gene: TRBV2
CDR3 protein: CASSEPRLYGYTF
CDR3 DNA: TGTGCCAGCAGTGAACCACGACTCTATGGCTACACCTTC

CDR3 length: 16
J gene: TRBJ2-3
clone size: NA
D gene: NA
V gene: TRBV11-1
CDR3 protein: CASSPFTRGSTDTQYF
CDR3 DNA: TGTGCCAGCAGTCCCTTCACGCGGGGTAGCACAGATACGCAGTATTTT

CDR3 length: 14
J gene: TRBJ1-3
clone size: NA
D gene: NA
V gene: TRBV6-5
CDR3 protein: CASSRGTRPNTIYF
CDR3 DNA: TGTGCCAGCAGTCGCGGGACTCGCCCCAACACCATATATTTT

CDR3 length: 15
J gene: TRBJ1-2
clone size: NA
D gene: NA
V gene: TRBV10-3
CDR3 protein: CAISGMGGPNWGYTF
CDR3 DNA: TGTGCCATCAGTGGAATGGGGGGGCCGAACTGGGGCTACACCTTC

CDR3 length: 13
J gene: TRBJ2-3
clone size: NA
D gene: NA
V gene: TRBV6-5
CDR3 protein: CASRDSSTDTQYF
CDR3 DNA: TGTGCCTCTCGGGACTCCAGCACAGATACGCAGTATTTT

CDR3 length: 15
J gene: TRBJ2-1
clone size: once
D gene: TRBD2
V gene: TRBV14
CDR3 protein: CASSPWTSGDNEQFF
CDR3 DNA: TGTGCCAGCAGCCCTTGGACTAGCGGCGACAATGAGCAGTTCTTC

CDR3 length: 15
J gene: TRBJ2-2
clone size: NA
D gene: NA
V gene: TRBV6-1
CDR3 protein: CASKLGLSNTGELFF
CDR3 DNA: TGTGCCAGCAAATTGGGCCTTTCCAACACCGGGGAGCTGTTTTTT

CDR3 length: 15
J gene: TRBJ1-1
clone size: once
D gene: TRBD1
V gene: TRBV5-1
CDR3 protein: CASSSKPPGQGEAFF
CDR3 DNA: TGCGCCAGCAGCTCTAAACCACCTGGACAGGGGGAAGCTTTCTTT

CDR3 length: 13
J gene: TRBJ2-5
clone size: once
D gene: NA
V gene: TRBV2
CDR3 protein: CASSEDRAETQYF
CDR3 DNA: TGTGCCAGCAGTGAAGACAGGGCCGAGACCCAGTACTTC

CDR3 length: 15
J gene: TRBJ1-1
clone size: once
D gene: NA
V gene: TRBV30
CDR3 protein: CAWSRGALDLAEAFF
CDR3 DNA: TGTGCCTGGAGTCGGGGAGCCTTGGATCTAGCTGAAGCTTTCTTT

CDR3 length: 14
J gene: TRBJ1-1
clone size: once
D gene: TRBD1
V gene: TRBV5-6
CDR3 protein: CASSWGQSNTEAFF
CDR3 DNA: TGTGCCAGCAGCTGGGGACAGTCGAACACTGAAGCTTTCTTT

CDR3 length: 17
J gene: TRBJ1-3
clone size: NA
D gene: NA
V gene: TRBV11-2
CDR3 protein: CASSLVYAGSGGNTIYF
CDR3 DNA: TGTGCCAGCAGCTTAGTGTACGCCGGCTCGGGTGGAAACACCATATATTTT

CDR3 length: 15
J gene: TRBJ2-7
clone size: NA
D gene: TRBD2
V gene: TRBV19
CDR3 protein: CASNQGGLAEYEQYF
CDR3 DNA: TGTGCCAGTAACCAGGGAGGTCTAGCGGAATACGAGCAGTACTTC

CDR3 length: 16
J gene: TRBJ1-1
clone size: NA
D gene: NA
V gene: TRBV7-9
CDR3 protein: CASSPLGSSLNTEAFF
CDR3 DNA: TGTGCCAGCAGCCCCCTGGGCTCCTCTCTGAACACTGAAGCTTTCTTT

CDR3 length: 15
J gene: TRBJ1-2
clone size: NA
D gene: NA
V gene: TRBV2
CDR3 protein: CASSEELGRVDGYTF
CDR3 DNA: TGTGCCAGCAGTGAAGAATTAGGCAGGGTAGACGGCTACACCTTC

CDR3 length: 16
J gene: TRBJ2-1
clone size: NA
D gene: TRBD2
V gene: TRBV5-1
CDR3 protein: CASSLASSGNYNEQFF
CDR3 DNA: TGCGCCAGCAGCTTGGCGTCTAGCGGAAACTACAATGAGCAGTTCTTC

CDR3 length: 13
J gene: TRBJ2-3
clone size: NA
D gene: NA
V gene: TRBV9
CDR3 protein: CASSVGADSTQYF
CDR3 DNA: TGTGCCAGCAGCGTAGGAGCGGACAGCACGCAGTATTTT

CDR3 length: 18
J gene: TRBJ2-6
clone size: NA
D gene: NA
V gene: TRBV19
CDR3 protein: CASSIPTGFPSGANVLTF
CDR3 DNA: TGTGCCAGTAGTATACCCACAGGCTTCCCCTCTGGGGCCAACGTCCTGACTTTC

CDR3 length: 15
J gene: TRBJ1-1
clone size: NA
D gene: NA
V gene: TRBV14
CDR3 protein: CASSQVGALNTEAFF
CDR3 DNA: TGTGCCAGCAGCCAAGTGGGGGCACTGAACACTGAAGCTTTCTTT

CDR3 length: 13
J gene: TRBJ1-6
clone size: NA
D gene: NA
V gene: TRBV29-1
CDR3 protein: CSARDTYNSPLHF
CDR3 DNA: TGCAGCGCACGGGACACGTATAATTCCCCCCTCCACTTT

CDR3 length: 15
J gene: TRBJ2-1
clone size: NA
D gene: NA
V gene: TRBV5-1
CDR3 protein: CASSSGLAGTNEQFF
CDR3 DNA: TGCGCCAGCAGCTCGGGACTGGCGGGCACCAATGAGCAGTTCTTC

CDR3 length: 14
J gene: TRBJ2-1
clone size: NA
D gene: NA
V gene: TRBV30
CDR3 protein: CAWVDGSSYNEQFF
CDR3 DNA: TGTGCCTGGGTTGACGGGAGCTCCTACAATGAGCAGTTCTTC

CDR3 length: 13
J gene: TRBJ2-7
clone size: NA
D gene: TRBD2
V gene: TRBV6-5
CDR3 protein: CASSRAGNYEQYF
CDR3 DNA: TGTGCCAGCAGTAGAGCGGGAAACTACGAGCAGTACTTC

CDR3 length: 15
J gene: TRBJ1-2
clone size: NA
D gene: NA
V gene: TRBV9
CDR3 protein: CASSGTAISNYGYTF
CDR3 DNA: TGTGCCAGCAGCGGGACAGCAATATCTAACTATGGCTACACCTTC

CDR3 length: 12
J gene: TRBJ2-1
clone size: NA
D gene: TRBD1
V gene: TRBV30
CDR3 protein: CAWSVTGDSQFF
CDR3 DNA: TGTGCCTGGAGTGTCACAGGGGATTCCCAGTTCTTC

CDR3 length: 13
J gene: TRBJ1-1
clone size: NA
D gene: NA
V gene: TRBV5-8
CDR3 protein: CASSLVLDTEAFF
CDR3 DNA: TGTGCCAGCAGCTTGGTCCTTGACACTGAAGCTTTCTTT

CDR3 length: 15
J gene: TRBJ2-3
clone size: NA
D gene: TRBD2
V gene: TRBV13
CDR3 protein: CASSPSGGALDTQYF
CDR3 DNA: TGTGCCAGCAGCCCCAGCGGGGGGGCCTTAGATACGCAGTATTTT

CDR3 length: 13
J gene: TRBJ2-7
clone size: NA
D gene: TRBD1
V gene: TRBV9
CDR3 protein: CASSARDRGSLYF
CDR3 DNA: TGTGCCAGCAGCGCCAGGGACAGGGGAAGTCTGTACTTC

CDR3 length: 13
J gene: TRBJ1-5
clone size: NA
D gene: NA
V gene: TRBV6-1
CDR3 protein: CASNGGVGQPQHF
CDR3 DNA: TGTGCCAGCAATGGAGGGGTCGGTCAGCCCCAGCATTTT

CDR3 length: 17
J gene: TRBJ2-3
clone size: NA
D gene: NA
V gene: TRBV11-2
CDR3 protein: CASSLEAAGSSTDTQYF
CDR3 DNA: TGTGCCAGCAGCTTAGAAGCGGCGGGTTCTAGCACAGATACGCAGTATTTT

CDR3 length: 16
J gene: TRBJ2-3
clone size: NA
D gene: TRBD2
V gene: TRBV5-1
CDR3 protein: CASSLGLAGGPDTQYF
CDR3 DNA: TGCGCCAGCAGCTTGGGACTAGCGGGAGGGCCAGATACGCAGTATTTT

CDR3 length: 15
J gene: TRBJ2-2
clone size: once
D gene: TRBD1
V gene: TRBV7-3
CDR3 protein: CASSITGASTGELFF
CDR3 DNA: TGTGCCAGCAGCATTACAGGGGCGTCCACCGGGGAGCTGTTTTTT

CDR3 length: 15
J gene: TRBJ2-5
clone size: NA
D gene: NA
V gene: TRBV13
CDR3 protein: CASSLRREFDQTQYF
CDR3 DNA: TGTGCCAGCAGCTTAAGGAGGGAGTTCGACCAGACCCAGTACTTC

CDR3 length: 15
J gene: TRBJ2-3
clone size: NA
D gene: NA
V gene: TRBV6-5
CDR3 protein: CASSYGRGRPDTQYF
CDR3 DNA: TGTGCCAGCAGTTACGGAAGGGGGAGACCAGATACGCAGTATTTT

CDR3 length: 16
J gene: TRBJ2-1
clone size: NA
D gene: NA
V gene: TRBV5-4
CDR3 protein: CASSLGGSGTYNEQFF
CDR3 DNA: TGTGCCAGCAGCTTGGGAGGGAGCGGAACCTACAATGAGCAGTTCTTC

CDR3 length: 14
J gene: TRBJ1-4
clone size: once
D gene: NA
V gene: TRBV29-1
CDR3 protein: CSVAPTGISEKLFF
CDR3 DNA: TGCAGCGTTGCACCTACAGGGATTAGTGAAAAACTGTTTTTT

CDR3 length: 12
J gene: TRBJ2-3
clone size: NA
D gene: NA
V gene: TRBV5-1
CDR3 protein: CASSLGADTQYF
CDR3 DNA: TGCGCCAGCAGCTTGGGAGCAGATACGCAGTATTTT

CDR3 length: 16
J gene: TRBJ1-5
clone size: NA
D gene: TRBD1
V gene: TRBV6-1
CDR3 protein: CASSESGTGSNQPQHF
CDR3 DNA: TGTGCCAGCAGTGAATCGGGGACAGGGAGCAATCAGCCCCAGCATTTT